This T cell receptor beta chain was sequenced for a study of early T cells in non-severe SARS-CoV-2 infection. A few counts support this clonotype. Each CDR3 protein is one row after TCRdb ran MiXCR on the 5' RACE reads. Among nearly 45,000 distinct CDR3 sequences listed, roughly 10% were seen once. CDR3 length: 16 amino acids. The germline V gene encodes CDR1 SGHRS and CDR2 YFSETQ. Trimming pared 1 base from V and 2 bases from J, leaving 14 bases between. Sequencing used whole blood. The source of this sequence is an adult who was a healthcare worker with PCR-confirmed SARS-CoV-2 infection or an uninfected control (not recorded which). This chain connects TRBV5-1 to TRBJ2-3; maybe TRBD1 (5 bases). CDR3 DNA sequence: TGCGCCAGCAGCTTGATTGGCCGACAGTCCACAGATACGCAGTATTTT. Translating gives CASSLIGRQSTDTQYF. Variable domain in full (rest from reference TRBV5-1 and TRBJ2-3): KAGVTQTPRYLIKTRGQQVTLSCSPISGHRSVSWYQQTPGQGLQFLFEYFSETQRNKGNFPGRFSGRQFSNSRSEMNVSTLELGDSALYLCASSLIGRQSTDTQYFGPGTRLTVL.